This T cell receptor (beta chain) was identified during a study of Ad26.COV2.S vaccination and SARS-CoV-2 variants. Background on the study: Trial arm assignment for the donor was COV1001 Ad26.COV2.S. Ad26.COV2.S shots went into the muscle once or twice, 56 days apart.

This clone has just one count. Its antigen remains unknown. The sample holds other DNA sequences that translate to the same CDR3. The study's findings and limits: Assessments of TCR breadth and depth may have underestimated the total T cell responses.

CDR1 and CDR2 from the germline V gene are SGHKS and YYEKEE (reference sequence). The CDR3 has 14 amino acids. J lost 0 bases, V lost 2 bases, and 2 bases had no gene match. Using immunoSEQ multiplex PCR, the repertoire was profiled, and TCRdb retains in-frame clones only, with some absent. The data hold roughly 320,000 clones, with about nine tenths observed a single time. Sample treatment: roughly 18 received Ad26.COV2.S at low or high dose, single or two shots; 5 received placebo; per-sample allocation not given. The samples were gathered on day 63 after the first injection of vaccine or placebo. This person who donated was an adult of 18-55 years in Boston.

V gene TRBV5-5 combines with J gene TRBJ2-7, with TRBD1 matching over 7 bases. This receptor was taken from a person between 18 and 60 years old who received the Ad26.COV2.S COVID-19 vaccine or a placebo. The sample in question was peripheral blood, obtained in a trial of Ad26.COV2.S vaccine versus placebo. The CDR3 nucleotides are TGTGCCAGCAGCTTCAGACAGGGCTCCTACGAGCAGTACTTC. It specifies CASSFRQGSYEQYF.